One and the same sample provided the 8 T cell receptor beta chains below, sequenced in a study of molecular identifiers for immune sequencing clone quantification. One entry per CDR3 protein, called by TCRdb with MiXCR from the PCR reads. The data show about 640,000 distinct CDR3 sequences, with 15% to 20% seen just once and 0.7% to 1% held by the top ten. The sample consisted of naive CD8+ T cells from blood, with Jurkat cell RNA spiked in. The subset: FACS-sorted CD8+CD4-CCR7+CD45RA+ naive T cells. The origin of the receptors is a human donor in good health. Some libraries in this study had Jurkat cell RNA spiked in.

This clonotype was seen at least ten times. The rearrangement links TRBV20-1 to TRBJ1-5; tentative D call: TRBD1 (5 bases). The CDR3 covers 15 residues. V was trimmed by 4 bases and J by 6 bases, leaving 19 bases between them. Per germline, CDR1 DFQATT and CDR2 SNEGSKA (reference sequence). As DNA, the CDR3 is TGCAGTGCTAACACTCGACGGGAGAGGGGTCAGCCCCAGCATTTT. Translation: CSANTRRERGQPQHF.

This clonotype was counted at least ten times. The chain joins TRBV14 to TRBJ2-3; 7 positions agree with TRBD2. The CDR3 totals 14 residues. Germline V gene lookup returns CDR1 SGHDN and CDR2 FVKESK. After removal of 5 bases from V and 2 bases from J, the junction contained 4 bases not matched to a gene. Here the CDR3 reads CASSEAGPTDTQYF. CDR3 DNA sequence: TGTGCCAGCAGCGAAGCGGGGCCCACAGATACGCAGTATTTT.

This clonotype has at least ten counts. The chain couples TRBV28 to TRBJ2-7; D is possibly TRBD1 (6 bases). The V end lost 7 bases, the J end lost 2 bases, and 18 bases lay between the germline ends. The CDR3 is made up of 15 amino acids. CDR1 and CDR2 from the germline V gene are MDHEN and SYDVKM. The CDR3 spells CASTPQRGTPYEQYF. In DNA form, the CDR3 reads TGTGCCAGCACCCCCCAAAGGGGGACCCCCTACGAGCAGTACTTC.

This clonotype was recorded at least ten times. The CDR3 DNA is TGCAGCGCCGACAGGGGTTTTTACACTGAAGCTTTCTTT. Translated, it gives CSADRGFYTEAFF. The gene calls are TRBV29-1 and TRBJ1-1; 8 bases are a match to TRBD1. The CDR3 spans 13 residues. Per germline, CDR1 SQVTM and CDR2 ANQGSEA. The V segment lost 7 bases and the J segment 3 bases; nucleotides outside the gene matches: 7. The whole variable domain, filled in from reference TRBV29-1 and TRBJ1-1, reads SAVISQKPSRDICQRGTSLTIQCQVDSQVTMMFWYRQQPGQSLTLIATANQGSEATYESGFVIDKFPISRPNLTFSTLTVSNMSPEDSSIYLCSADRGFYTEAFFGQGTRLTVV.

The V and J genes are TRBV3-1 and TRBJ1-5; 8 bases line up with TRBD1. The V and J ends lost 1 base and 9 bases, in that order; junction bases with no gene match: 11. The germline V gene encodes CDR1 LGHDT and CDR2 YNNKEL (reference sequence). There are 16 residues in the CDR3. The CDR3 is CASSQGRQGAWRPQHF. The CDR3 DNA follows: TGTGCCAGCAGCCAAGGTAGGCAGGGGGCCTGGCGGCCCCAGCATTTT.

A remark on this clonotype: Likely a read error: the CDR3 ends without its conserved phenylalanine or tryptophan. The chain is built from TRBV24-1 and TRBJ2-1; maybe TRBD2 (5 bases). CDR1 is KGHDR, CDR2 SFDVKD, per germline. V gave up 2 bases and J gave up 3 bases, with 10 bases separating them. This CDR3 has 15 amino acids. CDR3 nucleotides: TGTGCCACCAGTGATTCAGGACTTAACTACAATGAGCAGTTCTCC. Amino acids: CATSDSGLNYNEQFS.

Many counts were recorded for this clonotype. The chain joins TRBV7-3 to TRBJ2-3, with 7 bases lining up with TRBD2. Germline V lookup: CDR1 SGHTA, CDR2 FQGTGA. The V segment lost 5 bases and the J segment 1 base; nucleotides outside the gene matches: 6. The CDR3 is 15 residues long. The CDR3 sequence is CASSRGTTRTDTQYF. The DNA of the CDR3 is TGTGCCAGCAGCCGAGGGACTACCCGCACAGATACGCAGTATTTT.

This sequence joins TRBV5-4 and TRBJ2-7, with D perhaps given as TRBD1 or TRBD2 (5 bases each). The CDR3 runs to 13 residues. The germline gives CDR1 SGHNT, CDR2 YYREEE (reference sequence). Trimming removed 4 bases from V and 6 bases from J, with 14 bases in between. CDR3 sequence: CASSAGTPLEQYF. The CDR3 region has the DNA TGTGCCAGCAGCGCCGGGACCCCACTCGAGCAGTACTTC.